The entry that follows covers one T cell receptor beta chain sequence. The target antigen is unknown. The germline gene is not matched at one end of the junction; a read error may be the cause. Before the diagnostic colonoscopy, ulcerative colitis patients were free of immunosuppressive medication. This was a survey-level run. Assay used: immunoSEQ multiplex PCR; TCRdb lists only in-frame clones, some missing. Altogether tens of thousands of clones are present, 70% to 85% being singletons, with the ten largest covering around 5.3%. The data were obtained in a study of pediatric ulcerative colitis. Study observations and caveats: Rectal repertoires separated controls, mild-moderate and acute severe colitis. All ulcerative colitis patients, but no controls, carried a couple of rectal clonotypes.

Germline-derived CDR1 and CDR2 are SQVTM and ANQGSEA. The CDR3 runs 14 residues. Material: blood. The clonotype originates from a boy aged 5-17 years with moderate ulcerative colitis. The chain recombines TRBV29-1 with TRBJ1-3; 8 bases are shared with TRBD1. As DNA, the CDR3 is TGCAGCGTGGAAGACAGGGGCTCTGGAAACACCATATATTTT. It encodes CSVEDRGSGNTIYF.